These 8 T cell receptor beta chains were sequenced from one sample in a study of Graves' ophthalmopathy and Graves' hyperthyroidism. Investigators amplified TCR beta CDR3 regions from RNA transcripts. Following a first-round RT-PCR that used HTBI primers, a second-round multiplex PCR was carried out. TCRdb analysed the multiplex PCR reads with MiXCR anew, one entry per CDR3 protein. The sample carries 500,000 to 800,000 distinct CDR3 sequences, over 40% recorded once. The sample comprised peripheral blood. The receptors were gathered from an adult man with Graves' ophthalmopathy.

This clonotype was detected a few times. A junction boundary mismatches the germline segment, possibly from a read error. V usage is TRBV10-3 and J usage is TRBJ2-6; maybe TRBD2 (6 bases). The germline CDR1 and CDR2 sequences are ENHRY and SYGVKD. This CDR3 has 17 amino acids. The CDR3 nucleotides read TGTGCCAGCAGTACAGAACGCGGGACCTCTGGGGCCAACGTCCTGACTTTC. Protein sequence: CASSTERGTSGANVLTF.

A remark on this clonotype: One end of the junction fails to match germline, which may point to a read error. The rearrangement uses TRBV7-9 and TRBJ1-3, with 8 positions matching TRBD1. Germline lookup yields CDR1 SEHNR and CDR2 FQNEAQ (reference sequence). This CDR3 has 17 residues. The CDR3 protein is CASSQDPGTGSGNTIYF. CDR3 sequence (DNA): TGCGCCAGCAGCCAAGATCCTGGGACAGGCTCTGGAAACACCATATATTTT.

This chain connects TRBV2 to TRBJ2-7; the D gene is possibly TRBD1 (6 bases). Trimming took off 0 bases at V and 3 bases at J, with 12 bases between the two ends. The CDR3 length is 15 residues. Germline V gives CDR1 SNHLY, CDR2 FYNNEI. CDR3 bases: TGTGCCAGCAGTGAAGCGCCCCGGACAGACTACGAGCAGTACTTC. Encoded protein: CASSEAPRTDYEQYF.

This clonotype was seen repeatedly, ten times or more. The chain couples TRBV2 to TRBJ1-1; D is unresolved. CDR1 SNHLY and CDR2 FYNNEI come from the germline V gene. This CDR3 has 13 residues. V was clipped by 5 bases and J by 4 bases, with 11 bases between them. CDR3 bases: TGTGCCAGCAGTTGGACGTCGGCCACTGAAGCTTTCTTT. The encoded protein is CASSWTSATEAFF.

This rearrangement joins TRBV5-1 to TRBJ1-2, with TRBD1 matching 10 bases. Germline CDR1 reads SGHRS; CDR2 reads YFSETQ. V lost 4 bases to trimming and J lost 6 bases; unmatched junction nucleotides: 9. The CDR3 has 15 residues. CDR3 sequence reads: CASSRDRGTGDGYTF. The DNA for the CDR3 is TGCGCCAGCAGCCGCGACCGGGGGACAGGGGATGGCTACACCTTC.

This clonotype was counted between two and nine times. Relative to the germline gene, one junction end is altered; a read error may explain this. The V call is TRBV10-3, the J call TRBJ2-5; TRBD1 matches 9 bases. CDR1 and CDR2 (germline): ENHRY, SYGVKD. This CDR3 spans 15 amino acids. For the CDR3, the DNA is TGTGCCAGCAGTTACCCTTCCCGGGACAGGGTAACCCAGTACTTC. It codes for CASSYPSRDRVTQYF.

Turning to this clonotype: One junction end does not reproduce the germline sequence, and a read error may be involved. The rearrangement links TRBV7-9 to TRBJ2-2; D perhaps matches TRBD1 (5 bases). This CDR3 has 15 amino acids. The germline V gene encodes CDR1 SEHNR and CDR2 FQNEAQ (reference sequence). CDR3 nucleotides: TGCGCCAGCAGCCAAGACGACAGTTACACCGGGGAGCTGTTTTTT. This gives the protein CASSQDDSYTGELFF.

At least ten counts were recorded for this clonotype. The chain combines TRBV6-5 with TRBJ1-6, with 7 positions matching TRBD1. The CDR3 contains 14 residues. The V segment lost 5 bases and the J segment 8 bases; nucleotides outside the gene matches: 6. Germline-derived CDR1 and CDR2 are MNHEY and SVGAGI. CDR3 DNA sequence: TGTGCCAGCAGTATAACAGGGGTTTATTCACCCCTCCACTTT. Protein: CASSITGVYSPLHF.